This T cell receptor (beta chain) appears in the sequencing data of a study of glioma-infiltrating T cells after dendritic cell vaccination (dated by TCRdb to the mid-2010s). Concerning the study at large: A cohort of roughly 15 glioblastoma patients from Phase I and II dendritic cell vaccination trials was included, of whom 9 were newly diagnosed and 6 had recurrent disease. Each patient was given three intradermal dendritic cell vaccine injections, spaced two weeks apart, in the arm below the axilla. In glioblastoma patients vaccinated with dendritic cells, deep sequencing of TCR beta CDR3 regions served to measure tumor-infiltrating lymphocyte content and to compare repertoires between tumor and blood. Pretreatment tumor came from residual fresh-frozen tissue of the resection used to prepare the autologous tumor lysate vaccine. Autologous tumor lysate-pulsed dendritic cell vaccination was administered to the patients between about 2002 and 2013. To make the vaccine, monocyte-derived dendritic cells were cultured for about seven days with IL-4 and GM-CSF and then pulsed overnight with autologous tumor lysate. Survival after dendritic cell vaccination was correlated with TCR sequencing metrics, including TIL content and tumor-blood repertoire overlap.

This clone was seen a handful of times. It has no known antigen specificity. Within one base of it there is no much larger clone, and no base qualities were kept. Patients were selected for having adequate residual fresh-frozen tumor tissue and more than two years of available survival data. An isocitrate dehydrogenase mutation was not carried by any of the glioblastoma patients, although molecular status was otherwise variable. Before DNA isolation, tumor specimens were washed free of blood and had necrotic areas removed, and H&E staining verified tumor content above 20%. The Qiagen DNeasy Blood extraction Kit was used to extract genomic DNA. TCRB CDR3 regions were amplified from 1.5 to 2.5 ug genomic DNA, or all available DNA if less, using the immunoSEQ assay. The multiplex PCR relied on 60 forward primers for TCR V beta segments and 13 reverse primers for J beta segments. To estimate reads per starting template, synthetic control templates were spiked into each sample at limiting dilution. Sequencing produced 87 bp reads on the Illumina HiSeq System. The original methods were these. PCR and sequencing errors were removed by a nearest neighbor algorithm that merged closely related sequences. Only tumor samples with more than 100 unique TCRs identified were used in the study. Estimated TIL fraction divided T cell count from reads and spike-in coverage by input cells, assuming 6.4 pg DNA per diploid cell. TCR overlap was measured as the percentage of unique tumor TCR beta sequences that were also present in the peripheral blood of the same patient. Entries here come from immuneACCESS through TCRdb and include only in-frame sequences with V and J called. Some clones fail to appear in such tables; in the studies checked, an unresolved V gene covers under half of the shortfall, and the cause of the remainder is unknown. V and J calls plus clone size are reproduced from that table; the DNA served to infer D and trimming. The sample table holds about 1,200 clones, of which 75% to 90% were seen once. The top ten constitute around 7% of the sample.

General conclusions and limits of the study: After dendritic cell vaccination, a higher estimated pretreatment TIL content predicted longer time to progression and overall survival. The cohort was small and heterogeneous, and full blood and tumor sets were available for few patients, with initial-recurrent tumor pairs available for even fewer patients. The three-group TCR overlap response model was described as speculative and requiring prospective validation. TCR clonality showed no direct relationship with survival, which suggests that a diverse polyclonal response may be important.

The sample in question was tumor tissue, obtained before dendritic cell vaccination. The receptor comes from a human donor with glioblastoma.

The DNA is as follows: TGTGCCAGCAGCCAAAACCACCGCCGGGCCCAGAGCGGGGAGACCCAGTACTTC. This codes for CASSQNHRRAQSGETQYF. In this chain, TRBV4-2 is recombined with TRBJ2-5; the D gene is perhaps TRBD2, from 6 matching bases. The CDR1 and CDR2 encoded by the germline V gene are LGHNA and YNFKEQ. The CDR3 numbers 18 residues from cysteine through phenylalanine. Only the CDR3 DNA stays, 54 bases, in frame from base 1. V drops 2 bases and J drops 5 bases, leaving 24 bases in between.